This T cell receptor (beta chain) was profiled in a study of cytomegalovirus exposure and HLA in healthy donors. General study results and limits: In vitro work confirmed that a few CMV-associated chains recognize CMV antigens. Another analysis was done later, and it associated roughly 15,000 TCR beta sequences with HLA alleles at 0.05 false discovery rate.

Note on this clone: Its antigen is currently unknown.

PCR was performed using 60 Vbeta and 13 Jbeta primers. Generated by immunoSEQ multiplex PCR, the TCRdb table keeps only in-frame clones and is missing some. The table lists 150,000 to 200,000 clones, around 83% of them singletons, with 2% to 2.5% in the top ten. Germline CDR1 reads SGHRS; CDR2 reads YFSETQ. The CDR3 is 13 amino acids. The V and J ends lost 2 bases and 3 bases respectively, with 9 bases between them. This sequence joins TRBV5-1 and TRBJ2-7; weak D call: TRBD1 (6 bases). The sample consisted of PBMCs. This receptor was obtained from a man between 18 and 29 years old in good health and CMV-seropositive. CDR3 bases: TGCGCCAGCAGCTTCGGGGACAACTACGAGCAGTACTTC. Translated: CASSFGDNYEQYF.